This TCR beta chain was captured in a study of control samples from healthy donors and cancer patients. This clone was found once. The table came from immunoSEQ multiplex PCR; TCRdb's copy has only in-frame clones and leaves some out. This repertoire shows roughly 90,000 clones, 85% to 95% found once; its top ten account for approximately 1.5%. From germline, CDR1 is SNHLY and CDR2 FYNNEI. This CDR3 comprises 14 residues. V was clipped by 4 bases and J by 4 bases, with 8 bases between them. The specimen was blood. The source of this sequence is a woman aged 25-40 years in good health. The chain joins TRBV2 to TRBJ2-6, with D hard to call. The CDR3 reads CASSGARGANVLTF. Written as DNA, the CDR3 is TGTGCCAGCAGTGGGGCGCGAGGGGCCAACGTCCTGACTTTC.